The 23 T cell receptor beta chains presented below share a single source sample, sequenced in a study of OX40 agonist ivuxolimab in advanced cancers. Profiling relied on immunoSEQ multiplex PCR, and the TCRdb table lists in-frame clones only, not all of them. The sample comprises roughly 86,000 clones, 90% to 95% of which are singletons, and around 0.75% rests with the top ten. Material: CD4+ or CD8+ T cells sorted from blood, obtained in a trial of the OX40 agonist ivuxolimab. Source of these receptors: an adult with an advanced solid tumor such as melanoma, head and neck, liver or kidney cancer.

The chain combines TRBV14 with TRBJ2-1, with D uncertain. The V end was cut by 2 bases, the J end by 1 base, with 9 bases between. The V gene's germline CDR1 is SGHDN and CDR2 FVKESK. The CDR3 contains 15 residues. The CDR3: CASSQLDNSYNEQFF. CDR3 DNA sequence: TGTGCCAGCAGCCAATTGGATAATTCCTACAATGAGCAGTTCTTC.

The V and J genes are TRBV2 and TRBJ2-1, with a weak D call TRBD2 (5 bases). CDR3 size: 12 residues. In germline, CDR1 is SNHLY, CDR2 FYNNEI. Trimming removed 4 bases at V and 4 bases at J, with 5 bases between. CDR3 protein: CASSGLYNEQFF. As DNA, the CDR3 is TGTGCCAGCAGTGGACTATACAATGAGCAGTTCTTC.

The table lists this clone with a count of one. CDR3 residues: CASSRREGETQYF. The CDR3 coding sequence is TGTGCCAGCAGCCGACGTGAAGGTGAGACCCAGTACTTC. This chain joins TRBV7-6 and TRBJ2-5; D is unresolved. Trimming removed 5 bases from V and 5 bases from J, with 12 bases in between. The CDR3 consists of 13 residues. The germline gives CDR1 SGHVS, CDR2 FNYEAQ. Full variable domain (missing parts from reference TRBV7-6 and TRBJ2-5): GAGVSQSPRYKVTKRGQDVALRCDPISGHVSLYWYRQALGQGPEFLTYFNYEAQQDKSGLPNDRFSAERPEGSISTLTIQRTEQRDSAMYRCASSRREGETQYFGPGTRLLVL.

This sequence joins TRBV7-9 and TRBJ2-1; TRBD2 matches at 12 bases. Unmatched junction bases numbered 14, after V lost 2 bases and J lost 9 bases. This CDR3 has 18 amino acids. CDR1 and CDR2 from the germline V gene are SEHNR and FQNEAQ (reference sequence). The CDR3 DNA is TGTGCCAGCAGCTTATATCTCATACTAGCGGGAGGCGGAGGTGAGCAGTTCTTC. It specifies CASSLYLILAGGGGEQFF. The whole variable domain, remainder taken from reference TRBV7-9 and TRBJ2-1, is DTGVSQNPRHKITKRGQNVTFRCDPISEHNRLYWYRQTLGQGPEFLTYFQNEAQLEKSRLLSDRFSAERPKGSFSTLEIQRTEQGDSAMYLCASSLYLILAGGGGEQFFGPGTRLTVL.

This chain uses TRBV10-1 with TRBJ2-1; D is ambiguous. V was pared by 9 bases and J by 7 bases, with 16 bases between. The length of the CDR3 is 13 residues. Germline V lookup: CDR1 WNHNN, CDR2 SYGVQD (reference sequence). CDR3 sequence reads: CARTQQIWNEQFF. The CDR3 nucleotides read TGCGCCAGAACTCAACAGATTTGGAATGAGCAGTTCTTC.

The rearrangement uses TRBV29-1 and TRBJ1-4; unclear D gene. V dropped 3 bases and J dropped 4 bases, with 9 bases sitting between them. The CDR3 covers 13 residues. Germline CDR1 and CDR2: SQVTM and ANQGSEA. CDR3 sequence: CSVESSVNEKLFF. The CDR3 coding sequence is TGCAGCGTTGAGTCCAGTGTTAATGAAAAACTGTTTTTT.

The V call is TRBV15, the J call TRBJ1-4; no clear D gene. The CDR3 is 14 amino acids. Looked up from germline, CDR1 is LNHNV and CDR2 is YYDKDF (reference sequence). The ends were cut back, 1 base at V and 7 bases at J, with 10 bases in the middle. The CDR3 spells CATSRGDFAEKLFF. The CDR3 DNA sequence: TGTGCCACCAGCAGAGGAGATTTTGCTGAAAAACTGTTTTTT.

CDR3 coding DNA: TGTGCCAGCAGCCGCTATGGCTACACCTTC. It yields the protein CASSRYGYTF. The chain employs TRBV6-1 and TRBJ1-2; D remains ambiguous. Trimming shortened V by 6 bases and J by 4 bases, and 3 bases separated the two germline ends. The CDR3 spans 10 residues. Germline V lookup: CDR1 MNHNS, CDR2 SASEGT.

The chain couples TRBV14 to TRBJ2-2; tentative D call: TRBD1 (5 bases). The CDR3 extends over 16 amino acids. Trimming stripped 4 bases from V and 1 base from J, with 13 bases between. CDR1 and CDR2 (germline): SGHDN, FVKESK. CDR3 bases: TGTGCCAGCAGCCCCTTAGGAAGGGGGAACACCGGGGAGCTGTTTTTT. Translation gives CASSPLGRGNTGELFF.

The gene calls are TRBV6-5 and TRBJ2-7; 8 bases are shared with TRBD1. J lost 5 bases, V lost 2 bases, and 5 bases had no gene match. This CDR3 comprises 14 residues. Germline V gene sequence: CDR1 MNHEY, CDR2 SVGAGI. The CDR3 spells CASSYRQGLNEQYF. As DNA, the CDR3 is TGTGCCAGCAGTTACAGACAGGGGTTGAACGAGCAGTACTTC.

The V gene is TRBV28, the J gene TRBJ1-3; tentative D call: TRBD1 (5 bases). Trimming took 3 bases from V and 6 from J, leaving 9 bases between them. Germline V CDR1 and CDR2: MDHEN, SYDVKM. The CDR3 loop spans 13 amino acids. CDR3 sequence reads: CASSLGGLNTIYF. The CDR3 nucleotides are TGTGCCAGCAGTTTGGGGGGTCTAAACACCATATATTTT.

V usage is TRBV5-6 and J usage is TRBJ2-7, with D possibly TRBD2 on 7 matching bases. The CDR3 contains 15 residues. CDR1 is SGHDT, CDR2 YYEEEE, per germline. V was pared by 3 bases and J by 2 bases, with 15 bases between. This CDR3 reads CASSSRGGNTYEQYF. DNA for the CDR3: TGTGCCAGCAGCTCGAGGGGGGGGAACACCTACGAGCAGTACTTC.

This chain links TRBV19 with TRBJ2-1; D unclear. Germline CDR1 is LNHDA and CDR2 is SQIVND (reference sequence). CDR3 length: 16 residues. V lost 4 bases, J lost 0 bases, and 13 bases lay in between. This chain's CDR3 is CASSRWASSSYNEQFF. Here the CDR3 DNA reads TGTGCCAGTAGTAGGTGGGCCTCGAGCTCCTACAATGAGCAGTTCTTC.

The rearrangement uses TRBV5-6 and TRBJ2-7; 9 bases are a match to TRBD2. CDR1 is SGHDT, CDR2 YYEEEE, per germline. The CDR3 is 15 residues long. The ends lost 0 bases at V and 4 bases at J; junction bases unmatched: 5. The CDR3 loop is CASSLDPREGYEQYF. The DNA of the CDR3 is TGTGCCAGCAGCTTGGATCCGCGGGAGGGTTACGAGCAGTACTTC.

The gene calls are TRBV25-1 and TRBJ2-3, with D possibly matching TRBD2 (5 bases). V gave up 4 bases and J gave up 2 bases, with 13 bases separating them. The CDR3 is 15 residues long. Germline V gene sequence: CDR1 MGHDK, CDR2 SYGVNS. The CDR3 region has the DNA TGTGCCAGCAGTGGAGGAACGGGGTTCACAGATACGCAGTATTTT. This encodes CASSGGTGFTDTQYF.

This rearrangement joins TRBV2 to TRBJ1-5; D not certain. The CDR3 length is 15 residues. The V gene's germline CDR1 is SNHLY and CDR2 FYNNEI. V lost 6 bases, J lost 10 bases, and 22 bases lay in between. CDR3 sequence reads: CASSATPGMGIPQHF. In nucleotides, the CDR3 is TGTGCCAGCAGCGCGACCCCCGGTATGGGAATTCCCCAGCATTTT.

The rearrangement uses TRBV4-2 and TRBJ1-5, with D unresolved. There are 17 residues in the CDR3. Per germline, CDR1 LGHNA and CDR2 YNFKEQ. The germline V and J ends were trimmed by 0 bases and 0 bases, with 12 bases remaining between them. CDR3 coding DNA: TGTGCCAGCAGCCAAGATTCTCCGGGGAGTAGCAATCAGCCCCAGCATTTT. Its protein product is CASSQDSPGSSNQPQHF.

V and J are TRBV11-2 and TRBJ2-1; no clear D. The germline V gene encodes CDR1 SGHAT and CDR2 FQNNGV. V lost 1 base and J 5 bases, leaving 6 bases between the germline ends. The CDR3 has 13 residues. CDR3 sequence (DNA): TGTGCCAGCAGCTTAGCCTTAAACAATGAGCAGTTCTTC. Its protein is CASSLALNNEQFF.

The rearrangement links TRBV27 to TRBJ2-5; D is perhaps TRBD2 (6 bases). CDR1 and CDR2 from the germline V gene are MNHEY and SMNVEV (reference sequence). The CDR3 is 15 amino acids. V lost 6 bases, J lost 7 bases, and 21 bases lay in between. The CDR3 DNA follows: TGTGCCAGCAGCCCTAAGGAGGGCCGGGGAGGGACCCAGTACTTC. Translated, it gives CASSPKEGRGGTQYF.

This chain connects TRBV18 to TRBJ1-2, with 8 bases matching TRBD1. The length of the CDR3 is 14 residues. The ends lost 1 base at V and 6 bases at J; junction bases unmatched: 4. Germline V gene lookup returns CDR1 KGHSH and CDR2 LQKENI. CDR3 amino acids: CASSPLETGDGYTF. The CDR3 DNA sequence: TGTGCCAGCTCACCACTGGAGACAGGGGATGGCTACACCTTC.

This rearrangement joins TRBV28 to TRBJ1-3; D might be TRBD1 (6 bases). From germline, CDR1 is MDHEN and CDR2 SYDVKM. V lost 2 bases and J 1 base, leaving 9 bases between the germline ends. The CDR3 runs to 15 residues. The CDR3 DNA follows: TGTGCCAGCAGTTTAGGGGGGACATCTGGAAACACCATATATTTT. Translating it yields CASSLGGTSGNTIYF.

The CDR3 is CASTTRGVSYEQYF. CDR3 nucleotide sequence: TGTGCCAGCACCACCAGGGGGGTATCCTACGAGCAGTACTTC. The chain carries TRBV6-5 and TRBJ2-7; D is perhaps TRBD1 (7 bases). Trimming took off 7 bases at V and 1 base at J, with 14 bases between the two ends. Looked up from germline, CDR1 is MNHEY and CDR2 is SVGAGI. The CDR3 spans 14 residues.

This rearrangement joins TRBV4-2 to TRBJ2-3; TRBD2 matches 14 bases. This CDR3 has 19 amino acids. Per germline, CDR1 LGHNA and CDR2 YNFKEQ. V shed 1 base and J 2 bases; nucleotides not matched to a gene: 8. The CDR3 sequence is CASSQAGGTSGSITDTQYF. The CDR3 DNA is TGTGCCAGCAGCCAAGCGGGGGGGACTAGCGGGAGTATCACAGATACGCAGTATTTT.